Presented here are 22 T cell receptor beta chains from one specimen sequenced in a study of cytomegalovirus exposure and HLA in healthy donors (dated by TCRdb to 2016 to 2017). The protocol used for the library was the immunoSEQ multiplex PCR assay. For the multiplex PCR, a mixture combining 60 forward primers for TCR Vbeta segments and 13 reverse primers for TCR Jbeta segments was used. TCRdb stores this immuneACCESS table with in-frame sequences only. Part of the clones is absent; in the studies checked, under half of the shortfall reflects unresolved V genes, and no reason is known for the rest. The sample's table lists a count of approximately 130,000 clones. 2% of the sample belongs to the ten largest clones. The sample was PBMCs. Every receptor here comes from a woman in her fifties or sixties in good health and CMV-seronegative.

The chain carries TRBV7-9 and TRBJ2-1; 13 positions agree with TRBD2. Germline loops: CDR1 SEHNR, CDR2 FQNEAQ (reference sequence). This CDR3 contains 16 residues. V lost 4 bases to trimming and J lost 4 bases; unmatched junction nucleotides: 4. CDR3 residues: CASSSGTSGTYNEQFF. CDR3 in DNA: TGTGCCAGCAGCTCCGGGACTAGCGGGACTTACAATGAGCAGTTCTTC.

The chain is built from TRBV9 and TRBJ1-3; TRBD1 matches at 9 bases. CDR1 SGDLS and CDR2 YYNGEE come from the germline V gene. CDR3 size: 17 residues. V dropped 1 base and J dropped 3; count of bases not matched to a gene: 8. CDR3 region: CASSVTPGTGSGNTIYF. The DNA for the CDR3 is TGTGCCAGCAGCGTAACGCCCGGGACAGGGAGTGGAAACACCATATATTTT.

The CDR3 here is CASSPDSRQGAIFKTSGRTDTQYF. CDR3 sequence (DNA): TGTGCCAGCAGCCCAGATTCGAGACAGGGGGCAATTTTTAAGACTAGCGGGAGGACAGATACGCAGTATTTT. The chain couples TRBV4-2 to TRBJ2-3, with 13 bases that match TRBD2. J lost 3 bases, V lost 4 bases, and 28 bases had no gene match. This CDR3 is built from 24 residues. Germline lookup yields CDR1 LGHNA and CDR2 YNFKEQ.

This chain connects TRBV7-9 to TRBJ2-7; perhaps TRBD1 as D (5 bases). Germline assignment: CDR1 SEHNR and CDR2 FQNEAQ (reference sequence). V gave up 2 bases and J gave up 6 bases, with 5 bases separating them. CDR3 length equals 11 residues. CDR3 sequence reads: CASSLQGEQYF. The CDR3 nucleotides read TGTGCCAGCAGCTTACAGGGCGAGCAGTACTTC.

The J gene is TRBJ2-1, the V gene TRBV28; the D gene is possibly TRBD2 (5 bases). Deletions cut 2 bases from V and 7 bases from J, with 18 bases between. The germline CDR1 and CDR2 sequences are MDHEN and SYDVKM. There are 16 residues in the CDR3. Here the CDR3 DNA reads TGTGCCAGCAGTTTACCCTCCGGAAGCGGCCTGAATGAGCAGTTCTTC. Protein: CASSLPSGSGLNEQFF.

The V call is TRBV5-8, the J call TRBJ2-2; 10 bases map to TRBD1. V shed 4 bases, J shed 7 bases, and the junction held 7 bases outside the gene matches. The CDR3 has 15 amino acids. The germline V gene encodes CDR1 SGHTS and CDR2 YDEGEE. For the CDR3, the DNA is TGTGCCAGCAGCAAAAGGACAGGGGGAGTCGGGGAGCTGTTTTTT. Its protein product is CASSKRTGGVGELFF.

The chain uses TRBV29-1 and TRBJ1-2; D is ambiguous. With 0 bases removed from V and 7 bases from J, the gap between germline ends came to 15 bases. Germline loops: CDR1 SQVTM, CDR2 ANQGSEA. This CDR3 spans 14 amino acids. The CDR3 DNA reads TGCAGCGTTGAAGATCCCGGGGTTAGCTCTGGCTACACCTTC. This encodes CSVEDPGVSSGYTF. The entire variable domain, with the rest obtained from reference TRBV29-1 and TRBJ1-2, is as follows: SAVISQKPSRDICQRGTSLTIQCQVDSQVTMMFWYRQQPGQSLTLIATANQGSEATYESGFVIDKFPISRPNLTFSTLTVSNMSPEDSSIYLCSVEDPGVSSGYTFGSGTRLTVV.

The rearrangement uses TRBV11-1 and TRBJ1-1, with 7 bases matching TRBD1. This CDR3 contains 19 residues. V trimming: 5 bases; J trimming: 2 bases; junction bases outside the gene matches: 20. From germline, CDR1 is SGHAT and CDR2 FQDESV (reference sequence). CDR3 sequence (DNA): TGTGCCAGCAGCATCTACCCCCCGGGATACAGGGGCTTAAACACTGAAGCTTTCTTT. Translated, it gives CASSIYPPGYRGLNTEAFF. Full variable domain (rest looked up from reference TRBV11-1 and TRBJ1-1): EAEVAQSPRYKITEKSQAVAFWCDPISGHATLYWYRQILGQGPELLVQFQDESVVDDSQLPKDRFSAERLKGVDSTLKIQPAELGDSAMYLCASSIYPPGYRGLNTEAFFGQGTRLTVV.

The gene calls are TRBV7-8 and TRBJ2-1; TRBD1 matches at 7 bases. The CDR3 is 18 residues long. Losses at the gene ends were 5 bases for V and 0 bases for J; bases not matched to a gene: 13. Germline V gives CDR1 SGHVS, CDR2 FQNEAQ. CDR3 nucleotide sequence: TGTGCCAGCAGCCAACAGGGGTCTATCCTGAGCTCCTACAATGAGCAGTTCTTC. It is translated as CASSQQGSILSSYNEQFF.

The V gene is TRBV7-9, the J gene TRBJ1-6, with a tentative D call TRBD1 (6 bases). Germline assignment: CDR1 SEHNR and CDR2 FQNEAQ (reference sequence). The CDR3 length is 12 residues. The ends were cut back, 4 bases at V and 10 bases at J, with 8 bases in the middle. DNA for the CDR3: TGTGCCAGCAGCTCAGGGGAGTCACCCCTCCACTTT. The encoded protein is CASSSGESPLHF.

The V call is TRBV5-4, the J call TRBJ1-3; D perhaps matches TRBD1 (5 bases). The ends were cut back, 3 bases at V and 4 bases at J, with 17 bases in the middle. Per the germline V gene, CDR1 is SGHNT and CDR2 is YYREEE (reference sequence). This CDR3 is built from 16 residues. The CDR3 DNA sequence: TGTGCCAGCAGCTGGGGGGGAGGGGCGCGGGGAAACACCATATATTTT. Its translation is CASSWGGGARGNTIYF.

The chain is built from TRBV4-2 and TRBJ1-1, with D possibly TRBD1 on 5 matching bases. Per the germline V gene, CDR1 is LGHNA and CDR2 is YNFKEQ. CDR3 length: 14 residues. V was pared by 5 bases and J by 4 bases, with 14 bases between. This CDR3 reads CASSGTAGVTEAFF. The CDR3 DNA sequence: TGTGCCAGCAGCGGGACGGCGGGAGTCACTGAAGCTTTCTTT.

Note on this clone: The same CDR3 can be traced to other DNA sequences in this sample. The rearrangement joins TRBV6-1 to TRBJ1-2, with a weak D call TRBD1 (6 bases). Germline V gene sequence: CDR1 MNHNS, CDR2 SASEGT. The CDR3 loop spans 15 amino acids. V was shortened by 1 base and J by 7 bases, with 16 bases between the two germline ends. CDR3: CASSEVKGAGVGYTF. CDR3 bases: TGTGCCAGCAGTGAAGTAAAAGGGGCAGGGGTTGGCTACACCTTC.

The chain recombines TRBV27 with TRBJ2-7; possible D gene TRBD1, 6 bases. The V gene lost 4 bases and the J gene lost 3 bases, with 13 bases spanning the gap. The CDR3 is 14 amino acids. CDR1 is MNHEY and CDR2 is SMNVEV in the germline V gene (reference sequence). The CDR3 nucleotides read TGTGCCAGCAGTTGGGGGCAGGGAGACTACGAGCAGTACTTC. Protein: CASSWGQGDYEQYF.

The chain employs TRBV29-1 and TRBJ1-1, with D tentatively TRBD1 (5 bases). Germline CDR1 reads SQVTM; CDR2 reads ANQGSEA. Trimming left V 4 bases short and J 5 bases short, with 8 bases between. This CDR3 is built from 11 residues. For the CDR3, the DNA is TGCAGCGTTGCCCCAGGGACTGAAGCTTTCTTT. It translates to CSVAPGTEAFF.

The chain is built from TRBV2 and TRBJ1-6, with 7 bases that match TRBD1. Germline V CDR1 and CDR2: SNHLY, FYNNEI. The CDR3 loop spans 13 amino acids. Trimming took 6 bases from V and 12 from J; bases not matched to a gene: 8. In nucleotides, the CDR3 is TGTGCCAGCAGCTTAACAGGGGAGAGACCCCTCCACTTT. This codes for CASSLTGERPLHF.

V usage is TRBV7-3 and J usage is TRBJ2-7; D is undetermined. V lost 3 bases and J 3 bases, leaving 9 bases between the germline ends. The germline CDR1 and CDR2 sequences are SGHTA and FQGTGA. The CDR3 has 13 residues. In DNA form, the CDR3 reads TGTGCCAGCAGCTTGAGTAGAGGCTACGAGCAGTACTTC. This encodes CASSLSRGYEQYF.

Points on this clone: Other DNA sequences of this sample code for an identical CDR3. J is TRBJ2-2 and V is TRBV28; D might be TRBD1 (5 bases). The CDR3 length is 13 residues. Germline-derived CDR1 and CDR2 are MDHEN and SYDVKM. Trimming left V 3 bases short and J 4 bases short, with 6 bases between. The CDR3: CASSFRGTGELFF. The CDR3 DNA reads as TGTGCCAGCAGTTTTAGGGGCACCGGGGAGCTGTTTTTT.

This sequence joins TRBV2 and TRBJ1-6, with TRBD1 matching over 8 bases. V lost 4 bases to trimming and J lost 8 bases; unmatched junction nucleotides: 4. This CDR3 has 14 residues. Germline V gene data show CDR1 as SNHLY and CDR2 as FYNNEI. The DNA for the CDR3 is TGTGCCAGCAGTGCGACAGGGGAATATTCACCCCTCCACTTT. It is translated as CASSATGEYSPLHF.

CDR3 amino acids: CASSLGDRGRYSNQPQHF. Here the CDR3 DNA reads TGTGCCAGCAGCTTGGGGGACAGGGGCCGTTATAGCAATCAGCCCCAGCATTTT. The rearrangement joins TRBV5-6 to TRBJ1-5; 10 bases match TRBD1. Germline CDR1 SGHDT, CDR2 YYEEEE. This CDR3 is 18 amino acids long. V lost 0 bases, J lost 0 bases, and 6 bases stayed unmatched.

The chain links TRBV27 to TRBJ2-2; no clear D. V lost 5 bases to trimming and J lost 8 bases, with 9 bases between them. The CDR3 consists of 12 residues. Germline V gives CDR1 MNHEY, CDR2 SMNVEV (reference sequence). The CDR3 DNA is TGTGCCAGCAGTCTCATCACTGGGGAGCTGTTTTTT. This codes for CASSLITGELFF.

The genes are TRBV6-5 and TRBJ2-7, with D unresolved. CDR1 MNHEY and CDR2 SVGAGI come from the germline V gene. Trimming took 2 bases from V and 2 from J, leaving 10 bases between them. The CDR3 has 14 amino acids. In nucleotides, the CDR3 is TGTGCCAGCAGTTACGGTGCAGGTGCCTACGAGCAGTACTTC. It is translated as CASSYGAGAYEQYF.